This T cell receptor beta chain comes out of a study of cytomegalovirus exposure and HLA in healthy donors. Primers: 60 Vbeta forward and 13 Jbeta reverse. TCRdb keeps only in-frame clones here, not all; method: immunoSEQ multiplex PCR. The sample has about 64,000 clones, roughly 74% seen once; the top ten hold about 8%. The length of the CDR3 is 15 residues. Germline CDR1 is SGHAT and CDR2 is FQNNGV. V was trimmed by 5 bases and J by 0 bases, leaving 8 bases between them. The sequencing sample was made of PBMCs. The chain has TRBV11-2 and TRBJ1-6; D gene ambiguous. This receptor was taken from a man between 18 and 35 years old in good health and CMV-seropositive. Written as DNA, the CDR3 is TGTGCCAGCAGCCCAGCGGGCTCCTATAATTCACCCCTCCACTTT. It is translated as CASSPAGSYNSPLHF.